This TCR beta chain was documented in a study of T cells in Graves' hyperthyroidism and ophthalmopathy. Findings of the study overall: Among clonotypes expanded in thyroid above 0.001, most were also found in blood.

V shed 3 bases and J 4 bases; nucleotides not matched to a gene: 5. Germline-derived CDR1 and CDR2 are DFQATT and SNEGSKA (reference sequence). The CDR3 covers 15 residues. This clonotype was counted at least ten times. Its antigen is unidentified. Authors of the study amplified TCR beta CDR3 regions from RNA transcripts. The study used the HTBI primer set for a first-round RT-PCR of the TCR CDR3. TCRdb recomputed calls from the multiplex PCR reads with MiXCR, one row per CDR3 protein. The top ten hold roughly 15% of the sample, which has around 250,000 distinct CDR3 sequences, more than 12% seen once.

This receptor was taken from a woman in her forties with Graves' hyperthyroidism that later progressed to Graves' ophthalmopathy. J is TRBJ2-1 and V is TRBV20-1, with 11 bases that match TRBD2. Material: blood. The CDR3 region is CSARATSGGYNEQFF. CDR3 in DNA: TGCAGTGCTAGGGCTACTAGCGGGGGTTACAATGAGCAGTTCTTC.